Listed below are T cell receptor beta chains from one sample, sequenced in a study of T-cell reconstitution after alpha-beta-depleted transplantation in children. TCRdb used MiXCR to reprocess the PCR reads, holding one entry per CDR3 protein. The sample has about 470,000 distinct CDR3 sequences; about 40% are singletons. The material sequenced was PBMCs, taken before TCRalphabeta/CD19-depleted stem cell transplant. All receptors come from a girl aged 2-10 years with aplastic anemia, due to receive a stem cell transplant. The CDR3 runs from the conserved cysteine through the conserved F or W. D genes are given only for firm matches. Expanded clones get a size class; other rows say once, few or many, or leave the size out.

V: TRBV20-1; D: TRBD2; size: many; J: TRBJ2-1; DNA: TGCAGTGCTAGAGATGAAGCGGGAGGGAACTACAATGAGCAGTTCTTC; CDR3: CSARDEAGGNYNEQFF
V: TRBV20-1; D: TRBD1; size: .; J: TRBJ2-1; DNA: TGCAGTGCTAGAGCCGGGACAGGGGCCTACAATGAGCAGTTCTTC; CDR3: CSARAGTGAYNEQFF
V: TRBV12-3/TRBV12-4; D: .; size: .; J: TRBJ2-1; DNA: TGTGCCAGCAGTCCCCATAGTAGCGCCTACAATGAGCAGTTCTTC; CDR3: CASSPHSSAYNEQFF
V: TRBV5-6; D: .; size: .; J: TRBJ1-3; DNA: TGTGCCAGCAGCTTTCGCCACTCTGGAAACACCATATATTTT; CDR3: CASSFRHSGNTIYF
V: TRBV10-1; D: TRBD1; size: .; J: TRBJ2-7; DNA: TGCGCCAGCAGTGACCCCAGGACAGGCTACGAGCAGTACTTC; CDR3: CASSDPRTGYEQYF
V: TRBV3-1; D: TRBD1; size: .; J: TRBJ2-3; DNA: TGTGCCAGCAGCCAAGATCAGGGGGCGACTACAGATACGCAGTATTTT; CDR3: CASSQDQGATTDTQYF
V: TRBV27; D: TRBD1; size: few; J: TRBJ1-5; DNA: TGTGCCAGCAGTTTCACGACAGGGGGAAGTCAGCCCCAGCATTTT; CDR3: CASSFTTGGSQPQHF
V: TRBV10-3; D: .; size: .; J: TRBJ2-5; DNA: TGTGCCATCGGGGGGACGGCACAAGAGACCCAGTACTTC; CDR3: CAIGGTAQETQYF
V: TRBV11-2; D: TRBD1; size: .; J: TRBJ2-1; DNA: TGTGCCAGCAGCTTAGGGAGGACAGGCCCGGGGGAGCAGTTCTTC; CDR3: CASSLGRTGPGEQFF
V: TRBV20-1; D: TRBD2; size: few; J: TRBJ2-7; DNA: TGCAGTGCTGCGGGACTAGCGGGAGGGACTACCTACGAGCAGTACTTC; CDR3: CSAAGLAGGTTYEQYF
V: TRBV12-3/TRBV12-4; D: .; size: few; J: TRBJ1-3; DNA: TGTGCCAGCAGTCCGACCCCGAGGGCGCGCTACTCTGGAAACACCATATATTTT; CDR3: CASSPTPRARYSGNTIYF
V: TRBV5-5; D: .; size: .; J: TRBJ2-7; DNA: TGTGCCAGCAGCTTTCAGGGGCGGGAGCAGTACTTC; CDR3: CASSFQGREQYF
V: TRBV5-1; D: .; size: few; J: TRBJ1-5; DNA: TGCGCCAGCAGCTTGAAGACAGGCGGCAATCAGCCCCAGCATTTT; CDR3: CASSLKTGGNQPQHF
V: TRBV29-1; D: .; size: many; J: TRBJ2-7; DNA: TGCAGCGTTGGAGACCGCTACGAGCAGTACTTC; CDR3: CSVGDRYEQYF
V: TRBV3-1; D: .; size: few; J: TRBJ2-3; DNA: TGTGCCAGCGGGACGCCAGCAGATACGCAGTATTTT; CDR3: CASGTPADTQYF
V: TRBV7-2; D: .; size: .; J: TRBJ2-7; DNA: TGTGCCAGCAGCCTACAGGCGAGCTCCTACGAGCAGTACTTC; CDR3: CASSLQASSYEQYF
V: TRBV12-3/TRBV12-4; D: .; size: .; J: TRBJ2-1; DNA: TGTGCCAGCAGCAGCCAGGGGAGCTCCTACAATGAGCAGTTCTTC; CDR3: CASSSQGSSYNEQFF
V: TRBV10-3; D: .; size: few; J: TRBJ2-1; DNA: TGTGCCATCAGGGCGGACGGGACTCAGTACAATGAGCAGTTCTTC; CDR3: CAIRADGTQYNEQFF
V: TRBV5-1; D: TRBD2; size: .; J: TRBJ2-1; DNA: TGCGCCAGCAGCCCTAGGACTAGCGGGGTCAATGAGCAGTTCTTC; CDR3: CASSPRTSGVNEQFF
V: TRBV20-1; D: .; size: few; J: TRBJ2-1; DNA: TGCAGTGCTAGAGATCCTCTGGGCTCCTACAATGAGCAGTTCTTC; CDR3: CSARDPLGSYNEQFF
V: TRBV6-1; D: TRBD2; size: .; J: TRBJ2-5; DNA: TGTGCCAGCAGTGTGACTAGCGGGAGGCCCTCGGGGGAGACCCAGTACTTC; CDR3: CASSVTSGRPSGETQYF
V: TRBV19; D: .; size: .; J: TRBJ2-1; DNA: TGTGCCAGTAGTATAGGACCCGTCAATGAGCAGTTCTTC; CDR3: CASSIGPVNEQFF